Below, 16 T cell receptor beta chains from the same sample are listed, as sequenced in a study of PD-1 blockade in mismatch repair-deficient tumors. Libraries were prepared by immunoSEQ multiplex PCR; TCRdb keeps only in-frame clonotypes and omits some of them. The table includes about 24,000 clones, more than 80% detected once. The input for sequencing was peripheral blood, taken 12 weeks after starting pembrolizumab. These receptors all come from an adult with mismatch repair-deficient cancer.

The J gene is TRBJ2-3, the V gene TRBV18; 7 bases are shared with TRBD2. V was clipped by 0 bases and J by 5 bases; unmatched bases: 14. The CDR3 is 18 amino acids. The germline V gene has CDR1 KGHSH and CDR2 LQKENI. The CDR3 is CASSPPGLVLKGKDTQYF. The CDR3, as DNA: TGTGCCAGCTCACCACCCGGACTAGTGCTCAAGGGGAAAGATACGCAGTATTTT.

In DNA form, the CDR3 reads TGTGCCAGCAGTGCCTCGACTAGTGGCTACGAGCAGTACTTC. Amino acid sequence: CASSASTSGYEQYF. The rearrangement joins TRBV27 to TRBJ2-7; TRBD2 is a possible D gene (6 bases). V dropped 5 bases and J dropped 3 bases, with 14 bases sitting between them. The CDR3 length is 14 residues. The germline gives CDR1 MNHEY, CDR2 SMNVEV (reference sequence).

This clone turned up a few times. The CDR3, as DNA: TGTGCCAGCAGCCCGTCCGGGACAGGGTTCCCCGAGCAGTTCTTC. Its protein is CASSPSGTGFPEQFF. This chain links TRBV9 with TRBJ2-1; 9 bases fit TRBD1. Trimming took 4 bases from V and 10 from J; bases not matched to a gene: 12. The CDR3 loop spans 15 amino acids. Per germline, CDR1 SGDLS and CDR2 YYNGEE.

The chain uses TRBV6-5 and TRBJ1-1; D ambiguous. Germline values: CDR1 MNHEY, CDR2 SVGAGI. This CDR3 region has 13 residues. The ends were cut back, 5 bases at V and 1 base at J, with 8 bases in the middle. The CDR3 coding sequence is TGTGCCAGCAGTGCCCAGACGAACACTGAAGCTTTCTTT. Its translation: CASSAQTNTEAFF.

The rearrangement joins TRBV27 to TRBJ2-1; D remains ambiguous. Germline CDR1 MNHEY, CDR2 SMNVEV (reference sequence). CDR3 size: 14 residues. V shed 0 bases and J shed 5 bases, with 8 bases lying between them. The CDR3 region has the DNA TGTGCCAGCAGTTTATCGATTCCAGACAATGAGCAGTTCTTC. Its protein is CASSLSIPDNEQFF.

In this sample, this clone is medium-sized. This chain connects TRBV18 to TRBJ1-2; 10 bases fit TRBD1. Germline V lookup: CDR1 KGHSH, CDR2 LQKENI. The V gene end was trimmed by 6 bases and the J gene end by 10 bases; junction bases not matched to a gene: 8. The CDR3 runs to 13 residues. The CDR3 DNA reads TGTGCCAGCTCCCAAGGCGGGACAGGGGACTACACCTTC. As protein: CASSQGGTGDYTF.

Here the CDR3 reads CASSPGQGAYEQYF. In DNA form, the CDR3 reads TGTGCCAGCAGCCCGGGACAGGGGGCCTACGAGCAGTACTTC. This chain joins TRBV5-6 and TRBJ2-7, with 11 bases lining up with TRBD1. The trim removed 4 bases at V and 2 bases at J, leaving 2 bases unmatched. Looked up from germline, CDR1 is SGHDT and CDR2 is YYEEEE. The length of the CDR3 is 14 residues.

V gene TRBV28 combines with J gene TRBJ2-5; tentatively, D is TRBD1 (6 bases). CDR1 MDHEN and CDR2 SYDVKM come from the germline V gene. V lost 4 bases and J 0 bases, leaving 18 bases between the germline ends. The CDR3 has 17 residues. The CDR3 DNA sequence: TGTGCCAGCAGTTATGATCGGGACACAAAGTACCAAGAGACCCAGTACTTC. This codes for CASSYDRDTKYQETQYF.

The chain combines TRBV7-2 with TRBJ2-1, with a weak D call TRBD2 (5 bases). This CDR3 spans 13 amino acids. Germline CDR1 SGHTA, CDR2 FQGNSA. V was cut by 8 bases and J by 0 bases, with 8 bases left in between. CDR3 loop: CASVGDSYNEQFF. As DNA, the CDR3 is TGTGCCAGCGTCGGGGACTCCTACAATGAGCAGTTCTTC.

The V and J genes are TRBV27 and TRBJ1-2, with D perhaps TRBD1 (5 bases). Germline loops: CDR1 MNHEY, CDR2 SMNVEV (reference sequence). The CDR3 contains 16 residues. V gave up 5 bases and J gave up 8 bases, with 24 bases separating them. The CDR3 nucleotides read TGTGCCAGCAGTCCTGCACCCCACGGGGCAGTAAAGGGCTACACCTTC. It translates to CASSPAPHGAVKGYTF.

Within the sample, this clone is large. V and J are TRBV5-5 and TRBJ2-2, with 7 bases lining up with TRBD1. V shed 4 bases, J shed 9 bases, and the junction held 12 bases outside the gene matches. The germline gives CDR1 SGHKS, CDR2 YYEKEE (reference sequence). CDR3 length: 15 residues. Here the CDR3 reads CASSVDRVDYRELFF. CDR3 DNA sequence: TGTGCCAGCAGCGTCGACAGGGTGGATTACCGGGAGCTGTTTTTT.

Here the CDR3 reads CASSQQTGSNEKLFF. The CDR3 region has the DNA TGTGCCAGCAGCCAACAGACAGGATCTAATGAAAAACTGTTTTTT. The gene calls are TRBV5-4 and TRBJ1-4, with D maybe TRBD1 (6 bases). The CDR3 is 15 residues long. The germline V and J ends were trimmed by 4 bases and 3 bases, with 13 bases remaining between them. Germline CDR1 and CDR2: SGHNT and YYREEE (reference sequence).

The chain joins TRBV30 to TRBJ2-5, with 9 positions matching TRBD2. Germline V gene data show CDR1 as GTSNPN and CDR2 as SVGIG (reference sequence). This CDR3 is 14 amino acids long. The V gene end was trimmed by 0 bases and the J gene end by 9 bases; junction bases not matched to a gene: 8. The CDR3 sequence: CAWSVKSASGAQYF. The CDR3 DNA sequence: TGTGCCTGGAGTGTAAAGTCGGCTAGCGGGGCCCAGTACTTC. Complete variable domain (other parts from reference TRBV30 and TRBJ2-5): SQTIHQWPATLVQPVGSPLSLECTVEGTSNPNLYWYRQAAGRGLQLLFYSVGIGQISSEVPQNLSASRPQDRQFILSSKKLLLSDSGFYLCAWSVKSASGAQYFGPGTRLLVL.

The chain carries TRBV4-1 and TRBJ2-1; D might be TRBD1 or TRBD2, each matching 5 bases. This CDR3 is 16 amino acids long. V lost 2 bases and J lost 9, with 20 bases in between. CDR1 is MGHRA and CDR2 is YSYEKL in the germline V gene. CDR3 protein: CASSQPFRGPKGEQFF. CDR3 bases: TGCGCCAGCAGCCAACCGTTTCGGGGACCGAAGGGTGAGCAGTTCTTC.

J is TRBJ2-6 and V is TRBV19; 8 bases match TRBD1. The CDR3 spans 18 residues. The V segment lost 3 bases and the J segment 0 bases; nucleotides outside the gene matches: 7. Germline V gives CDR1 LNHDA, CDR2 SQIVND (reference sequence). CDR3 region: CASSIPGTGLSGANVLTF. The CDR3 coding sequence is TGTGCCAGTAGTATCCCCGGGACAGGTCTCTCTGGGGCCAACGTCCTGACTTTC.

The chain has TRBV6-5 and TRBJ2-7; 7 nucleotides match TRBD2. Looked up from germline, CDR1 is MNHEY and CDR2 is SVGAGI. The CDR3 is 13 amino acids. V dropped 7 bases and J dropped 8; count of bases not matched to a gene: 11. In DNA form, the CDR3 reads TGTGCCAGCACTAAACCGGGACTAAACCAGCAGTACTTC. This codes for CASTKPGLNQQYF.